Listed below are T cell receptor beta chains from one sample, sequenced in a study of T-cell reconstitution after alpha-beta-depleted transplantation in children. One entry per CDR3 protein results from TCRdb running MiXCR on the PCR reads. The table records tens of thousands of distinct CDR3 sequences, 5.5% to 7% of them present only once. The material was peripheral blood, obtained 60 days after TCRalphabeta/CD19-depleted stem cell transplant. The source is a child under two years old who had a stem cell transplant for acute myeloid leukemia, so the T cells may come from the graft donor. CDR3s include the opening cysteine and the closing phenylalanine or tryptophan. D genes are given only for firm matches. Rows may omit the clone size; those that give it use once, few, many or a size class.

v_gene: TRBV24-1; abundance: many; j_gene: TRBJ2-5; d_gene: .; CDR3nt: TGTGCCACTGCAATCGGAGAGACCCAGTACTTC; CDR3aa: CATAIGETQYF
v_gene: TRBV5-1; abundance: many; j_gene: TRBJ2-1; d_gene: TRBD1; CDR3nt: TGCGCCAGCAGCTTATACAGGGGTCACAATGAGCAGTTCTTC; CDR3aa: CASSLYRGHNEQFF
v_gene: TRBV10-3; abundance: .; j_gene: TRBJ2-7; d_gene: .; CDR3nt: TGTGCCATCAGTGATCCGGACTCGGACGAGCAGTACTTC; CDR3aa: CAISDPDSDEQYF
v_gene: TRBV19; abundance: many; j_gene: TRBJ2-1; d_gene: .; CDR3nt: TGTGCCAGTAGTCCCTTCGACAATGAGCAGTTCTTC; CDR3aa: CASSPFDNEQFF
v_gene: TRBV4-3; abundance: many; j_gene: TRBJ2-3; d_gene: .; CDR3nt: TGCGCCAGCAGCCAAGAGAGGAGCACTAGCACAGATACGCAGTATTTT; CDR3aa: CASSQERSTSTDTQYF
v_gene: TRBV9; abundance: many; j_gene: TRBJ2-6; d_gene: .; CDR3nt: TGTGCCAGCAGCGTAGCTAAAAGGGGCGGTGGGGCCAACGTCCTGACTTTC; CDR3aa: CASSVAKRGGGANVLTF
v_gene: TRBV28; abundance: many; j_gene: TRBJ2-2; d_gene: .; CDR3nt: TGTGCCAGCAGTTTTATCCCCGGGGAGCTGTTTTTT; CDR3aa: CASSFIPGELFF
v_gene: TRBV5-1; abundance: many; j_gene: TRBJ2-3; d_gene: TRBD1; CDR3nt: TGCGCCAGCAGCTTCAGAGGACAGGGGAGCGCAGATACGCAGTATTTT; CDR3aa: CASSFRGQGSADTQYF
v_gene: TRBV12-3/TRBV12-4; abundance: many; j_gene: TRBJ1-2; d_gene: .; CDR3nt: TGTGCCAGCAGCCAGGGACCGAGCTATGGCTACACCTTC; CDR3aa: CASSQGPSYGYTF
v_gene: TRBV27; abundance: many; j_gene: TRBJ2-7; d_gene: .; CDR3nt: TGTGCCAGCGGAACAGGTCTCCGGGCCTACGAGCAGTACTTC; CDR3aa: CASGTGLRAYEQYF
v_gene: TRBV30; abundance: .; j_gene: TRBJ2-7; d_gene: .; CDR3nt: TGTGCCTGGAGTGTACGACCTATCGAGCAGTACTTC; CDR3aa: CAWSVRPIEQYF
v_gene: TRBV7-2; abundance: .; j_gene: TRBJ2-1; d_gene: .; CDR3nt: TGTGCCAGCAGCGTGGAGGGAAATGAGCAGTTCTTC; CDR3aa: CASSVEGNEQFF
v_gene: TRBV6-5; abundance: many; j_gene: TRBJ2-7; d_gene: TRBD1; CDR3nt: TGTGCCAGCAGTCGGGGACAGGCTTACGAGCAGTACTTC; CDR3aa: CASSRGQAYEQYF
v_gene: TRBV7-9; abundance: few; j_gene: TRBJ2-7; d_gene: .; CDR3nt: TGTGCCAGCAGCTTAGGGCCAGCGGGCGCCTACGAGCAGTACTTC; CDR3aa: CASSLGPAGAYEQYF
v_gene: TRBV9; abundance: many; j_gene: TRBJ1-2; d_gene: .; CDR3nt: TGTGCCAGCAGCGTAGGACAGGCGATTCCTAACTATGGCTACACCTTC; CDR3aa: CASSVGQAIPNYGYTF
v_gene: TRBV6-2/TRBV6-3; abundance: many; j_gene: TRBJ2-5; d_gene: .; CDR3nt: TGTGCCAGCAGTAGCGGCGGGGTTCGGCGGTCAGAGACCCAGTACTTC; CDR3aa: CASSSGGVRRSETQYF
v_gene: TRBV29-1; abundance: many; j_gene: TRBJ2-5; d_gene: .; CDR3nt: TGCAGCGTAAATCCGGGCCTGGGGGAGACCCAGTACTTC; CDR3aa: CSVNPGLGETQYF
v_gene: TRBV6-2/TRBV6-3; abundance: many; j_gene: TRBJ2-1; d_gene: TRBD2; CDR3nt: TGTGCCAGCAATCTCTGGCGGGGGGGCCGGAATGAGCAGTTCTTC; CDR3aa: CASNLWRGGRNEQFF
v_gene: TRBV6-2/TRBV6-3; abundance: many; j_gene: TRBJ1-4; d_gene: .; CDR3nt: TGTGCCAGCAGGGGGCCGTTTGGAGAAAAGCTGTTTTTT; CDR3aa: CASRGPFGEKLFF
v_gene: TRBV7-9; abundance: many; j_gene: TRBJ2-4; d_gene: .; CDR3nt: TGTGCCAGCAGCTCCGGAGGGGGAGCCAAAAACATTCAGTACTTC; CDR3aa: CASSSGGGAKNIQYF
v_gene: TRBV7-8; abundance: many; j_gene: TRBJ2-1; d_gene: .; CDR3nt: TGTGCCAGCGGCTCCCGGGACGCCCACGACGCTGAGCAGTTCTTC; CDR3aa: CASGSRDAHDAEQFF
v_gene: TRBV25-1; abundance: many; j_gene: TRBJ2-7; d_gene: .; CDR3nt: TGTGCCAGCAGTTTCTATGGTCCAGGGAGCCCCTACGAGCAGTACTTC; CDR3aa: CASSFYGPGSPYEQYF
v_gene: TRBV12-3/TRBV12-4; abundance: many; j_gene: TRBJ2-7; d_gene: .; CDR3nt: TGTGCCAGCAGTGCAGACTACCGCCCAGGTCTCCCCTACGAGCAGTACTTC; CDR3aa: CASSADYRPGLPYEQYF